This entry is about one T cell receptor (beta chain). Its antigen is unknown. 5'RACE primed from the constant segment yielded TCR alpha and TCR beta cDNA libraries bearing sample barcodes and UMIs. Each CDR3 protein is one row after TCRdb ran MiXCR on the 5' RACE reads. The sample holds about 430,000 distinct CDR3 sequences; approximately 25% are singletons and the top ten take around 8.1%. This record comes from a study of T-cell memory formation after mild COVID-19. General observations from the study: Second-wave clones that peaked on day 37 lacked confirmed SARS-CoV-2 specificity. CD4+ contracting clones were mainly CM and EM; CD8+ ones, EMRA. A second wave expanding day 15 to 37 was CD4+-biased; contracting clones were balanced.

This clonotype was obtained from an adult woman who had mild COVID-19 (a few samples of this study predate the infection). Cell type and time point are not known. The sample was PBMCs or a T cell subset sorted from them (not recorded which).

CDR3 in DNA: TGTGCCAGCAGTGTCTCGGGAAACACTGAAGCTTTCTTT. It yields the protein CASSVSGNTEAFF. The chain carries TRBV2 and TRBJ1-1, with unresolved D. The V end lost 4 bases, the J end lost 2 bases, and 8 bases lay between the germline ends. This CDR3 region has 13 residues. Germline-derived CDR1 and CDR2 are SNHLY and FYNNEI.